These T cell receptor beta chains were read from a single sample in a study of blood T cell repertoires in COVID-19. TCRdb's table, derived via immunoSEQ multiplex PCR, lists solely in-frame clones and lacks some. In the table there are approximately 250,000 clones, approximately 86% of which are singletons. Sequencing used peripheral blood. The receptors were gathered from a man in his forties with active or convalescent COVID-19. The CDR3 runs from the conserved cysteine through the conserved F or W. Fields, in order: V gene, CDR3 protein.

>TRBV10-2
CASIMTGGPNTEAFF
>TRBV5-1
CASSYSTQTSGIYNEQFF
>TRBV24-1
CATSGQGNTGELFF
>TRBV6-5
CASRRTTEGGQPQHF
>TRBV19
CASSISSGGAGRQETQYF
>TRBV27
CASSPHRGTEAFF
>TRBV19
CASTRWDSLGLFF
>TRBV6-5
CASSPPGDVYGYTF
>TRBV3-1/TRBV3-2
CASSPGEVGYTF
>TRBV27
CASSSPGTGSYEQYF
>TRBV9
CASSVAETDYGYTF
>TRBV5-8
CASSLRTGRTVNEQFF
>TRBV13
CASSPVAGLDTQYF
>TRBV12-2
CASHTRTVSYNEQFF
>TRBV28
CASRTSAEKLFF
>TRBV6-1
CASSDEVTQPQHF
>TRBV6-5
CASWGATTYGYTF
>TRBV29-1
CSVSTGGAGNEQFF
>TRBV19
CASSIVRETEAFF
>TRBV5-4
CASSLDSGRGEQYF
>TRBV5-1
CASSLNRDYEQYF
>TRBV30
CAWSADRASYGYTF
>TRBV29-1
CSVFTQGGGTEAFF
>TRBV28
CASSLPGTYNSPLHF
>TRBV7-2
CASSPGVSREQYF
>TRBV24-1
CATGTGTAHQPQHF
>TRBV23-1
CASSQSTAPKTGNTIYF
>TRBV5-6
CASSHVGQSNSGANVLTF
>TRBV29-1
CSVKRSGYEQYF
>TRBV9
CASSVDPSPPWELFF
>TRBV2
CASSQRSGEGYTF
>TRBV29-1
CSVETDRGRTDTQYF
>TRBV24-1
CATSDLDGGSYNEQFF
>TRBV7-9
CASSPGGGGVGANVLTF
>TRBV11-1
CASKGLRSYNEQFF
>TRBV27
CASSLASVDNEQFF
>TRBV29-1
CSVEEGSAGETQYF
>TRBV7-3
CASSSGPDTGELFF
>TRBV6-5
CASSTPRGSTDTQYF
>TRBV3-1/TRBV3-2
CASSQLQGHGYTF
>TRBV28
CATGTTNTGELFF
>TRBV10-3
CATNRGKGGELFF
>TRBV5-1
CASSSLPTRTDTQYF
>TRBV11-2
CASSFTGAGEQYF
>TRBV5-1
CASSPAGSGRGLVNEQFF
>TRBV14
CASSQVPGLGETQYF
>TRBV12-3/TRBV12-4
CASSWTGGNGYTF
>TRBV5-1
CASTESYNSPLHF
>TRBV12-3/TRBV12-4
CASSPAAGDGYTF
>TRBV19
CASSIGQGAYDTQYF
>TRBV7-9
CASSFPSGRIGSYEQYF
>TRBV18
CASSPGQGEEKLFF
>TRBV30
CAWSAGTGNEKLFF
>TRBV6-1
CASSEAHGGSSGNTIYF
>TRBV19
CASSISQGPNQPQHF